This TCR beta chain was found in a study of T cell clonality in common variable immunodeficiency (dated by TCRdb to between 2014 and 2016). The full study reports these points: Although equal DNA input was used, an average of approximately 82,000 unique sequences per sample was obtained for controls, compared with some 30,000 for CVID samples. CVID TCRbeta sequences were reported to have fewer deletions and N-nucleotide insertions and to lack highly modified clones with 13 or more V deletions. It was noted by the authors that sequencing of the repertoires of T cell subpopulations would be needed to clarify the cause of the increased clonality in CVID. Correlations of repertoire features with clinical complications were constrained by heterogeneity among patients within the CVID cohort. Increased TCRbeta clonality was found in CVID subjects compared with healthy controls (t-test p = 0.018), with the increase being most characteristic of about a third of subjects. Healthy controls shared more TCRbeta clones with each other than CVID subjects shared among themselves (p < 0.0001).

The germline V end is reduced by 2 bases and the J end by 7 bases; junction bases left unmatched: 4. The CDR3 goes from the cysteine to the phenylalanine over 14 residues. Of the CDR3's DNA, 33 bases were read; they are in frame from base 1. Per the germline V gene, ENHRY is the CDR1 and SYGVKD is the CDR2. This clone was detected ten times or more. The clone's antigen remains unknown. The CDR3 end is not reached by the read, which stops 3 residues before it; the germline J gene fills it in. For sequencing, equivalent amounts of genomic DNA were input from CVID and control samples. For every sample, a 60 bp segment covering the rearranged TCRbeta CDR3 region was amplified and then sequenced. TCRbeta amplification used the immunoSEQ assay, a bias-corrected multiplex PCR with high-throughput sequencing. For the original study's pipeline: Every unique nucleotide sequence counted as a clone and was annotated with V, D and J genes, copy number and frequency. Sequences were labeled productive if in frame, and non-productive if out of frame or containing stop codons. As previously described, clonality was computed from Shannon's entropy. The predicted amino acid sequences of productive clones were used to derive mean CDR3 Kyte-Doolittle hydropathy. Hierarchical clustering of scaled V gene usage was performed with the R hclust function using Manhattan distance and complete linkage. Sharing of clones by CDR3 amino acid sequence was evaluated through resampling of 12 repertoires per group over 100 rounds. The repertoires were searched for 60 to 75 published EBV-specific TCRbeta sequences and 200 to 300 published CMV-specific TCRbeta sequences. Analysis left out a couple of CVID samples that produced under 10,000 sequences, so fewer than 50 CVID repertoires remained. Entries here come from immuneACCESS through TCRdb and include only in-frame sequences with V and J called. Some clones fail to appear in such tables; in the studies checked, an unresolved V gene covers under half of the shortfall, and the cause of the remainder is unknown. V and J calls and clone size come straight from that table; D and trimming were deduced from the DNA. This sample holds 55,000 or so clones in total, without any singletons. Together, the top ten hold 5% to 7% of the sample.

Most of the CVID patients and most of the healthy controls were of Caucasian heritage. Heparinized peripheral whole blood samples of about 4.5 to 8 ml were collected from each donor. TCRbeta CDR3 repertoires were sequenced from genomic DNA of adults with common variable immune deficiency (CVID) and healthy adult controls. A total of some 22 healthy adult volunteers (roughly twelve female and roughly ten male; age range about 23 to 75 years, mean age about 31) were included in the control group. To isolate peripheral blood mononuclear cells, diluted blood was subjected to density centrifugation over Hypaque 1077 or Ficoll-Paque. Genomic DNA was obtained from unsorted mononuclear cells using either Qiagen column purification or a centrifugation-based method.

The sequence derives from a person aged 18 to 75 in good health. The chain is encoded by TRBV10-3 joined to TRBJ1-4; 7 nucleotides in the junction match TRBD1. The sequencing sample was made of peripheral blood mononuclear cells. Partial CDR3 DNA: TGTGCCATCAGTGAGACGACAGGGTTTGAAAAA. This is translated as CAISETTGFEK. The whole CDR3 sequence reads CAISETTGFEKLFF.